This T cell receptor beta chain derives from a study of OX40 agonist ivuxolimab in advanced cancers. Overall study: Given to patients was ivuxolimab, an agonistic anti-OX40 (CD134) antibody.

Only in-frame clones appear in the TCRdb table, and some are missing; sequencing was by immunoSEQ multiplex PCR. Of 97,000 or so clones listed, 90% were seen once; the top ten hold more than 0.15%. This CDR3 spans 15 amino acids. Germline V gives CDR1 MGHDK, CDR2 SYGVNS. Trimming cost V 5 bases and J 5 bases; bases outside gene matches: 8. J is TRBJ2-2 and V is TRBV25-1, with 7 bases that match TRBD1. The sequence was collected from an adult with an advanced solid tumor such as melanoma, head and neck, liver or kidney cancer. The input for sequencing was CD4+ or CD8+ T cells sorted from blood, taken in a trial of the OX40 agonist ivuxolimab. For the CDR3, the DNA is TGTGCCAGCAGTCCCCCGGGACAGCGAACCGGGGAGCTGTTTTTT. This translates into CASSPPGQRTGELFF. The whole variable domain, remainder taken from reference TRBV25-1 and TRBJ2-2, is EADIYQTPRYLVIGTGKKITLECSQTMGHDKMYWYQQDPGMELHLIHYSYGVNSTEKGDLSSESTVSRIRTEHFPLTLESARPSHTSQYLCASSPPGQRTGELFFGEGSRLTVL.